These 2 T cell receptor beta chains came from one sample sequenced in a study of T-cell reconstitution after alpha-beta-depleted transplantation in children. During its preparation, the TCRbeta library received unique molecular identifiers. TCRdb itself ran the PCR reads through MiXCR, one entry per CDR3 protein. Among under 750,000 distinct CDR3 sequences, 23% were seen once, and the ten largest hold 12% to 15%. The material was PBMCs, mostly from graft donor cells, obtained 360 days after TCRalphabeta/CD19-depleted stem cell transplant. These receptor sequences come from a boy younger than two who had a stem cell transplant for acute myeloid leukemia, so the T cells may come from the graft donor.

This clonotype was observed a handful of times. The chain employs TRBV12-3 or TRBV12-4 and TRBJ1-3; TRBD1 agrees at 7 bases. The length of the CDR3 is 14 residues. The J segment lost 4 bases and the V segment lost 5 bases, leaving 5 bases of the junction unmatched. CDR3 bases: TGTGCCAGCAGTCCTACAGGGGTAGGAAACACCATATATTTT. Protein product: CASSPTGVGNTIYF.

This clonotype was seen a handful of times. The J gene is TRBJ2-5, the V gene TRBV12-3 or TRBV12-4; 8 nucleotides match TRBD1. This CDR3 region has 15 residues. Losses at the gene ends were 6 bases for V and 5 bases for J; bases not matched to a gene: 11. CDR3 nucleotide sequence: TGTGCCAGCAGCCCTGGGACAGGAGCAGGCGAGACCCAGTACTTC. Its protein product is CASSPGTGAGETQYF.